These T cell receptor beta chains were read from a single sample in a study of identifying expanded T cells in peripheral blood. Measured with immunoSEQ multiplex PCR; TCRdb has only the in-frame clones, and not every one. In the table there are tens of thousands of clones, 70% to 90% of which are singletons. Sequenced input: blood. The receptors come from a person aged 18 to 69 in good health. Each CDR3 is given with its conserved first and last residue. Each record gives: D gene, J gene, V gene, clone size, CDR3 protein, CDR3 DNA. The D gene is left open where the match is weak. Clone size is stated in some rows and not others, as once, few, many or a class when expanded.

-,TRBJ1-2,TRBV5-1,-,CASSLVGETDGYTF,TGCGCCAGCAGCTTGGTAGGGGAGACGGATGGCTACACCTTC
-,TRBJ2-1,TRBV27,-,CASSLYGEGGSYNEQFF,TGTGCCAGCAGTTTATACGGGGAGGGGGGTTCCTACAATGAGCAGTTCTTC
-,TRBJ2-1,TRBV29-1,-,CSAPEGASSYNEQFF,TGCAGCGCCCCGGAAGGAGCGAGCTCCTACAATGAGCAGTTCTTC
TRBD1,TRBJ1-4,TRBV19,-,CASSAGQGNEKLFF,TGTGCCAGTAGTGCGGGACAGGGTAATGAAAAACTGTTTTTT
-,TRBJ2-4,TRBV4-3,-,CASSQDGRANIQYF,TGCGCCAGCAGCCAAGACGGCCGGGCAAACATTCAGTACTTC
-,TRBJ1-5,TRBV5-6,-,CASSWGEEQPQHF,TGTGCCAGCAGCTGGGGGGAAGAACAGCCCCAGCATTTT
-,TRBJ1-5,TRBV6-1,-,CASSGLAVGQPQHF,TGTGCCAGCAGTGGCTTGGCGGTCGGCCAGCCCCAGCATTTT
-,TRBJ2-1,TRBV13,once,CASSLGPPMHNEQFF,TGTGCCAGCAGCTTAGGGCCACCGATGCACAATGAGCAGTTCTTC
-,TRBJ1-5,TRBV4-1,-,CASSQGYDQPQHF,TGCGCCAGCAGCCAAGGGTACGATCAGCCCCAGCATTTT
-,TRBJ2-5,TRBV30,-,CAWSAVGGRRQETQYF,TGTGCCTGGAGTGCCGTGGGCGGACGGCGACAAGAGACCCAGTACTTC
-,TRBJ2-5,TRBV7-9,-,CASSIGTGIEETQYF,TGTGCCAGCAGCATAGGAACCGGGATTGAAGAGACCCAGTACTTC
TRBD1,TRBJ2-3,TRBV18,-,CASSPPPDRSYTDTQYF,TGTGCCAGCTCACCCCCCCCGGACAGGTCTTACACAGATACGCAGTATTTT
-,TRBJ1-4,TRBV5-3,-,CARSLGRVNEKLFF,TGTGCCAGAAGCTTGGGAAGGGTAAATGAAAAACTGTTTTTT
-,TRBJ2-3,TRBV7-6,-,CASGGGTDTQYF,TGTGCCAGCGGAGGCGGCACAGATACGCAGTATTTT
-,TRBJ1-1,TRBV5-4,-,CASSQMSGLNTEAFF,TGTGCCAGCAGCCAAATGTCGGGGTTGAACACTGAAGCTTTCTTT
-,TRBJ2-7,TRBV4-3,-,CASSPKPGPLARIEQYF,TGCGCCAGCAGCCCTAAGCCAGGACCCCTCGCCCGAATCGAGCAGTACTTC
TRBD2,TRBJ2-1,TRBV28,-,CASSLAGGPHNEQFF,TGTGCCAGCAGTTTAGCGGGAGGGCCACACAATGAGCAGTTCTTC
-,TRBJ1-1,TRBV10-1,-,CASSESSGAEAFF,TGCGCCAGCAGTGAGTCTTCAGGGGCTGAAGCTTTCTTT
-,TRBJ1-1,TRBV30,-,CAWSPDRQHTEAFF,TGTGCCTGGAGTCCCGATCGACAGCACACTGAAGCTTTCTTT
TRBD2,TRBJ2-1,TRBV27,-,CASSPWTSGGAENEQFF,TGTGCCAGCAGTCCTTGGACTAGCGGGGGGGCCGAAAATGAGCAGTTCTTC
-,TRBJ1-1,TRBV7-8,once,CASSETGGSTEAFF,TGTGCCAGCAGCGAGACCGGGGGTAGCACTGAAGCTTTCTTT
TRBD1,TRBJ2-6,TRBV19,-,CASGTGPLDF,TGTGCCAGTGGGACAGGCCCCCTCGATTTC
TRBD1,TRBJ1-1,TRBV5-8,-,CASSGRQGIDTEAFF,TGTGCCAGCAGCGGAAGACAGGGTATAGACACTGAAGCTTTCTTT
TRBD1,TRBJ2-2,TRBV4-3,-,CASSQDRGQGATGELFF,TGCGCCAGCAGCCAAGATCGGGGACAGGGGGCCACCGGGGAGCTGTTTTTT
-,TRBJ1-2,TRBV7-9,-,CASSSQIGGGYTF,TGTGCCAGCAGTTCCCAGATAGGGGGTGGCTACACCTTC
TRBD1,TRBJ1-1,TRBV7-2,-,CASSLAGQVNTEAFF,TGTGCCAGCAGCTTAGCCGGACAGGTGAACACTGAAGCTTTCTTT
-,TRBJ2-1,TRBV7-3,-,CASRHSGPTYNEQFF,TGTGCCAGCAGACACTCCGGACCAACTTACAATGAGCAGTTCTTC
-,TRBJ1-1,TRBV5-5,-,CASSFGHLNTEAFF,TGTGCCAGCAGCTTCGGTCATTTGAACACTGAAGCTTTCTTT
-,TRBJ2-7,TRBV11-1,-,CASSPGTRGYEQYF,TGTGCCAGCAGTCCCGGGACACGGGGCTACGAGCAGTACTTC
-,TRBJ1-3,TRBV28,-,CASRPGQNPGNTIYF,TGTGCCAGCAGACCTGGACAGAACCCTGGAAACACCATATATTTT
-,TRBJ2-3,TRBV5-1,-,CASSDGGSTDTQYF,TGCGCCAGCTCGGATGGGGGTTCCACAGATACGCAGTATTTT
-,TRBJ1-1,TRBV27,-,CASSFSGDTEAFF,TGTGCCAGCAGTTTCTCGGGGGACACTGAAGCTTTCTTT
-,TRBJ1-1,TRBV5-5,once,CASSLGALRTEAFF,TGTGCCAGCAGCTTGGGTGCCCTGCGGACTGAAGCTTTCTTT
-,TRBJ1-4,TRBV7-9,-,CASSLQTGANEKLFF,TGTGCCAGCAGCTTACAAACCGGAGCTAATGAAAAACTGTTTTTT
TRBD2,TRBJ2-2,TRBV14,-,CASSHQLLRGLAGGHTGELFF,TGTGCCAGCAGCCACCAACTCTTGCGGGGACTAGCGGGAGGCCACACCGGGGAGCTGTTTTTT
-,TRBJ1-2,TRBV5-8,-,CASSLGEGYGYTF,TGTGCCAGCAGCTTGGGGGAGGGCTATGGCTACACCTTC
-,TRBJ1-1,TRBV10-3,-,CAISEKFGGTEAFF,TGTGCCATCAGTGAAAAGTTTGGGGGGACTGAAGCTTTCTTT
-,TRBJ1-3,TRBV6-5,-,CASSYGTPGTTIYF,TGTGCCAGCAGTTACGGGACACCCGGAACCACCATATATTTT
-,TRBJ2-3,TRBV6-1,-,CASSGGGGGPTDTQYF,TGTGCCAGCAGTGGGGGGGGCGGGGGCCCGACAGATACGCAGTATTTT
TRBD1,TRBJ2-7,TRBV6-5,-,CASSYSLTGGGEQYF,TGTGCCAGCAGTTACTCGTTGACAGGGGGCGGCGAGCAGTACTTC
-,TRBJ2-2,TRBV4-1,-,CASSQVAAAAGELFF,TGCGCCAGCAGCCAGGTAGCGGCGGCGGCCGGGGAGCTGTTTTTT
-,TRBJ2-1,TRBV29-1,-,CSVPPAPPYNEQFF,TGCAGCGTTCCCCCGGCTCCGCCCTACAATGAGCAGTTCTTC
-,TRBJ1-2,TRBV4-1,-,CASSQLDGEGDGYTF,TGCGCCAGCAGCCAACTTGACGGAGAAGGCGATGGCTACACCTTC
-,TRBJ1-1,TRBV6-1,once,CASSDIHKGITEAFF,TGTGCCAGCAGTGACATTCATAAGGGGATCACTGAAGCTTTCTTT
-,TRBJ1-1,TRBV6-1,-,CASTPRVAALEAFF,TGTGCCAGCACCCCCCGGGTTGCGGCCCTTGAAGCTTTCTTT
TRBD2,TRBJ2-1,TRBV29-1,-,CSVLRGSNEQFF,TGCAGCGTTTTGCGGGGGTCCAATGAGCAGTTCTTC
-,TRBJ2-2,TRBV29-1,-,CSVERTANTGELFF,TGCAGCGTTGAAAGGACTGCCAACACCGGGGAGCTGTTTTTT
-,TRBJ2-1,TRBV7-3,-,CASSLRLYNEQFF,TGTGCCAGCAGCTTAAGGCTTTACAATGAGCAGTTCTTC
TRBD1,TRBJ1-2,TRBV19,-,CASSIGDRRIYGYTF,TGTGCCAGTAGTATAGGGGACAGGCGAATCTATGGCTACACCTTC
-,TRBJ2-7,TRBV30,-,CACEERNSYEQYF,TGTGCTTGTGAGGAGCGGAACTCCTACGAGCAGTACTTC
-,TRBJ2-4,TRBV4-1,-,CASSQDGRRTVDIQYF,TGCGCCAGCAGCCAAGATGGTAGACGAACAGTGGACATTCAGTACTTC
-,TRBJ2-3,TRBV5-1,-,CASSLGPATDTQYF,TGCGCCAGCAGCTTGGGACCAGCAACAGATACGCAGTATTTT
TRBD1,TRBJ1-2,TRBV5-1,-,CASSGLQGVDGYTF,TGCGCCAGCAGCGGATTACAGGGGGTAGATGGCTACACCTTC
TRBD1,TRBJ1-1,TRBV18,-,CASSLWDRDTEAFF,TGTGCCAGCTCACTATGGGACAGAGACACTGAAGCTTTCTTT
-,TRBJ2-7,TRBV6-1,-,CASSSGSTYEQYF,TGTGCCAGCAGTTCCGGGAGCACTTACGAGCAGTACTTC
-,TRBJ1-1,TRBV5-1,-,CASSLEGGMNTEAFF,TGCGCCAGCAGCTTGGAAGGTGGAATGAACACTGAAGCTTTCTTT
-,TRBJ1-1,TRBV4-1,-,CASSHPPGRRDTEAFF,TGCGCCAGCAGCCACCCCCCCGGGCGGAGGGACACTGAAGCTTTCTTT
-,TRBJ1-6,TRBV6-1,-,CASGDTSSYNSPLHF,TGTGCCAGCGGGGACACGAGCTCCTATAATTCACCCCTCCACTTT
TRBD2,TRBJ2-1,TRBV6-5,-,CASSYSGSGTSYEQFF,TGTGCCAGCAGTTACTCGGGGAGCGGGACGTCGTATGAGCAGTTCTTC
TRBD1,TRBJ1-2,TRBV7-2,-,CASSRKSTGVANYGYTF,TGTGCCAGCAGCCGCAAGTCGACAGGGGTTGCTAACTATGGCTACACCTTC